This entry lists 13 T cell receptor beta chains sequenced from one sample in a study of PD-1 blockade in classical Hodgkin lymphoma. The assay was immunoSEQ multiplex PCR, and TCRdb's table has in-frame clones only and misses some. The sample holds fewer than 100,000 clones, 92% seen once. Every single patient, without exception, relapsed after autologous stem cell transplantation, and brentuximab vedotin exposure varied. Sequencing was performed on peripheral blood mononuclear cells (PBMCs), taken at baseline. The receptors were gathered from a human donor with classical Hodgkin lymphoma.

The genes are TRBV13 and TRBJ2-5, with 12 bases that match TRBD1. Germline CDR1 and CDR2: PRHDT and FYEKMQ (reference sequence). The V and J ends lost 5 bases and 5 bases, in that order; junction bases with no gene match: 6. The CDR3 runs 15 residues. The CDR3 loop reads CASSPGTGGAETQYF. The CDR3 DNA sequence: TGTGCCAGCAGCCCAGGGACAGGGGGCGCGGAGACCCAGTACTTC.

The chain is built from TRBV5-4 and TRBJ2-3; no definite D call. The V gene's germline CDR1 is SGHNT and CDR2 YYREEE (reference sequence). Deletions cut 2 bases from V and 9 bases from J, with 13 bases between. The CDR3 runs 13 residues. This chain's CDR3 is CASSFTSLGTQYF. For the CDR3, the DNA is TGTGCCAGCAGCTTCACGTCGCTAGGGACGCAGTATTTT.

The rearrangement links TRBV11-2 to TRBJ2-1; D perhaps matches TRBD2 (6 bases). There are 12 residues in the CDR3. V lost 1 base to trimming and J lost 12 bases, with 10 bases between them. Germline lookup yields CDR1 SGHAT and CDR2 FQNNGV. The CDR3 DNA reads as TGTGCCAGCAGCTTAGGTCTGGGGGGGCAGTTCTTC. Amino acids: CASSLGLGGQFF. The whole variable domain, remainder taken from reference TRBV11-2 and TRBJ2-1, is EAGVAQSPRYKIIEKRQSVAFWCNPISGHATLYWYQQILGQGPKLLIQFQNNGVVDDSQLPKDRFSAERLKGVDSTLKIQPAKLEDSAVYLCASSLGLGGQFFGPGTRLTVL.

The chain recombines TRBV6-5 with TRBJ2-2, with D tentatively TRBD1 (6 bases). CDR1 and CDR2 (germline): MNHEY, SVGAGI. V was trimmed by 6 bases and J by 3 bases, leaving 14 bases between them. This CDR3 is built from 15 residues. DNA for the CDR3: TGTGCCAGCAGCATCCAGACAGGATACACCGGGGAGCTGTTTTTT. It is translated as CASSIQTGYTGELFF.

The CDR3: CASSVVPAEKLFF. CDR3 DNA: TGTGCCAGCAGCGTAGTGCCAGCTGAAAAACTGTTTTTT. The rearrangement links TRBV9 to TRBJ1-4; unclear D gene. CDR3 length equals 13 residues. V was cut by 0 bases and J by 7 bases, with 7 bases left in between. Germline lookup yields CDR1 SGDLS and CDR2 YYNGEE.

The rearrangement uses TRBV18 and TRBJ2-1; 8 nucleotides agree with TRBD2. The CDR3 sequence is 16 residues long. Trimming cost V 3 bases and J 4 bases; bases outside gene matches: 8. Germline V lookup: CDR1 KGHSH, CDR2 LQKENI. The CDR3 region is CASSPPRGGRYNEQFF. The CDR3 bases are TGTGCCAGCTCACCGCCTCGGGGGGGGAGATACAATGAGCAGTTCTTC.

This chain uses TRBV28 with TRBJ2-4; either TRBD1 or TRBD2 may fit D (5 bases each). Deletions cut 8 bases from V and 9 bases from J, with 17 bases between. This CDR3 contains 13 residues. CDR1 MDHEN and CDR2 SYDVKM come from the germline V gene. CDR3 region: CASQRGDLSIQYF. CDR3 sequence (DNA): TGTGCCAGCCAGAGAGGGGACCTGAGCATTCAGTACTTC.

V and J are TRBV6-6 and TRBJ1-5; D ambiguous. The germline V gene encodes CDR1 MNHNY and CDR2 SVGAGI (reference sequence). V shed 7 bases and J shed 0 bases, with 16 bases lying between them. There are 16 residues in the CDR3. For the CDR3, the DNA is TGTGCCAGCACCGAGACTAGGGTTAGTAGCAATCAGCCCCAGCATTTT. Translated: CASTETRVSSNQPQHF.

This rearrangement joins TRBV29-1 to TRBJ2-6; D remains unclear. The length of the CDR3 is 16 residues. The V end was cut by 4 bases, the J end by 0 bases, with 13 bases between. Germline loops: CDR1 SQVTM, CDR2 ANQGSEA. Here the CDR3 DNA reads TGCAGCGTTGCGAGGACGGCTAGCTCTGGGGCCAACGTCCTGACTTTC. Protein sequence: CSVARTASSGANVLTF.

The rearrangement joins TRBV7-9 to TRBJ1-1; a weak D match, TRBD1 (5 bases). The germline gives CDR1 SEHNR, CDR2 FQNEAQ (reference sequence). This CDR3 region has 14 residues. V was clipped by 5 bases and J by 0 bases, with 10 bases between them. CDR3 in DNA: TGTGCCAGCAGCCCGGGACCGCTGAACACTGAAGCTTTCTTT. It specifies CASSPGPLNTEAFF.

The rearrangement links TRBV4-1 to TRBJ1-1, with unresolved D. CDR3 length: 17 residues. CDR1 and CDR2 from the germline V gene are MGHRA and YSYEKL. Between the trimmed V and J ends, which lost 1 base and 0 bases, there was a span of 15 bases. CDR3 in amino acids: CASSQGLQMAMNTEAFF. DNA for the CDR3: TGCGCCAGCAGCCAAGGTTTGCAGATGGCCATGAACACTGAAGCTTTCTTT.

CDR3 in amino acids: CASSQAMGLETQYF. The CDR3 nucleotides are TGCGCCAGCAGCCAAGCGATGGGGCTGGAGACCCAGTACTTC. The V and J genes are TRBV4-1 and TRBJ2-5; perhaps TRBD1 as D (5 bases). The CDR3 consists of 14 residues. The germline V gene has CDR1 MGHRA and CDR2 YSYEKL. V lost 1 base and J lost 5, with 11 bases in between.

This clone has a handful of counts. The chain links TRBV5-1 to TRBJ2-1, with 11 bases identical to TRBD1. Germline values: CDR1 SGHRS, CDR2 YFSETQ. The CDR3 runs to 16 residues. The J segment lost 6 bases and the V segment lost 3 bases, leaving 8 bases of the junction unmatched. The CDR3 sequence: CASSSAGTGGINEQFF. The CDR3 DNA reads TGCGCCAGCAGCTCCGCCGGGACAGGGGGTATCAATGAGCAGTTCTTC.